This paragraph reports one T cell receptor (beta chain). What it binds is not known. The data belong to a study of cytomegalovirus exposure and HLA in healthy donors. Points from the study as a whole: V- and J-gene trimming in TCR beta was tied to a missense DCLRE1C variant by an analysis performed later. It was only CMV serostatus that was available as immune exposure information. Some highly shared sequence variants likely arose as a pipeline artifact.

Germline V lookup: CDR1 ENHRY, CDR2 SYGVKD. Trimming cost V 2 bases and J 6 bases; bases outside gene matches: 3. This CDR3 is built from 13 residues. A multiplex PCR was run with 60 Vbeta primers and 13 Jbeta primers. Measured with immunoSEQ multiplex PCR; TCRdb has only the in-frame clones, and not every one. Its table records 60,000 to 90,000 clones. This receptor was taken from a woman aged 40 to 50 in good health and CMV-seropositive. The J gene is TRBJ1-1, the V gene TRBV10-3, with 7 bases that match TRBD1. The sequenced sample was PBMCs. CDR3 coding DNA: TGTGCCATCAGTGAGGACAGGGACTCTGAAGCTTTCTTT. Translated: CAISEDRDSEAFF.